The 10 T cell receptor beta chains reported below all come from one sample, sequenced in a study of cytomegalovirus exposure and HLA in healthy donors. Primers: 60 Vbeta forward and 13 Jbeta reverse. Some clones are missing from TCRdb's copy, which holds only in-frame ones; the method was immunoSEQ multiplex PCR. The table includes about 160,000 clones, about two thirds detected once. The specimen sequenced was PBMCs. The source is a woman in her 30s in good health and CMV-seronegative.

The chain has TRBV6-5 and TRBJ1-5; D may be TRBD1 (6 bases). The ends were cut back, 10 bases at V and 1 base at J, with 17 bases in the middle. Germline V gene sequence: CDR1 MNHEY, CDR2 SVGAGI. The CDR3 is 15 residues long. CDR3 sequence: CATRITGLSNQPQHF. In DNA form, the CDR3 reads TGTGCCACCAGAATAACAGGGTTGAGCAATCAGCCCCAGCATTTT.

The V call is TRBV4-3, the J call TRBJ1-2, with D uncertain. Trimming cost V 1 base and J 8 bases, with 14 bases left between them. The CDR3 sequence is 14 residues long. The V gene's germline CDR1 is LGHNA and CDR2 YSLEER. This CDR3 reads CASSQGNLGRGYTF. DNA for the CDR3: TGCGCCAGCAGCCAAGGGAATTTGGGGAGAGGCTACACCTTC.

This clone was seen only once. This chain joins TRBV18 and TRBJ1-2; D remains ambiguous. V was clipped by 0 bases and J by 4 bases, with 12 bases between them. Germline V gives CDR1 KGHSH, CDR2 LQKENI. The CDR3 spans 15 residues. The chain's CDR3 is CASSPPGSTGYGYTF. The CDR3 DNA is TGTGCCAGCTCACCACCGGGCAGTACCGGCTATGGCTACACCTTC.

CDR3 sequence: CASSQGTGSSYNSPLHF. CDR3 in DNA: TGCGCCAGCAGCCAGGGGACAGGGAGCTCCTATAATTCACCCCTCCACTTT. The rearrangement links TRBV4-3 to TRBJ1-6; 9 nucleotides line up with TRBD1. The J segment lost 0 bases and the V segment lost 3 bases, leaving 3 bases of the junction unmatched. Germline V CDR1 and CDR2: LGHNA, YSLEER. The length of the CDR3 is 17 residues.

The chain employs TRBV18 and TRBJ1-4; TRBD1 aligns across 7 bases. The CDR3 has 17 residues. The V gene's germline CDR1 is KGHSH and CDR2 LQKENI. Losses at the gene ends were 7 bases for V and 5 bases for J; bases not matched to a gene: 16. This chain's CDR3 is CASCFGIIGGNNEKLFF. Written as DNA, the CDR3 is TGTGCCAGCTGTTTTGGGATTATAGGGGGCAACAATGAAAAACTGTTTTTT.

The chain uses TRBV7-9 and TRBJ2-2, with 10 bases fitting TRBD2. The CDR3 consists of 14 residues. V lost 11 bases and J lost 6; bases outside the gene matches: 9. Germline V gives CDR1 SEHNR, CDR2 FQNEAQ (reference sequence). For the CDR3, the DNA is TGTGCCGCCTCGGCTAGCGGGAGTTCCGGGGAGCTGTTTTTT. This translates into CAASASGSSGELFF.

V is TRBV2 and J is TRBJ1-1, with D unresolved. The germline V gene has CDR1 SNHLY and CDR2 FYNNEI. The length of the CDR3 is 13 residues. V gave up 2 bases and J gave up 1 base, with 5 bases separating them. CDR3 protein: CASSESRNTEAFF. The CDR3 DNA follows: TGTGCCAGCAGTGAATCCAGGAACACTGAAGCTTTCTTT.

The CDR3 reads CASSLPPTSVNEQFF. CDR3 coding DNA: TGTGCCAGCAGTTTACCGCCAACTAGCGTTAATGAGCAGTTCTTC. The rearrangement joins TRBV28 to TRBJ2-1; 7 positions agree with TRBD2. The CDR3 sequence is 15 residues long. V was pared by 2 bases and J by 7 bases, with 8 bases of the junction left unmatched. Germline CDR1 reads MDHEN; CDR2 reads SYDVKM.

The V and J genes are TRBV28 and TRBJ2-7; 14 bases align to TRBD2. In germline, CDR1 is MDHEN, CDR2 SYDVKM. The CDR3 contains 18 residues. Losses at the gene ends were 7 bases for V and 6 bases for J; bases not matched to a gene: 17. This chain's CDR3 is CASTLSGGLAGVSSEQYF. The CDR3 DNA reads as TGTGCCAGCACCCTATCCGGGGGACTAGCGGGAGTGAGCTCCGAGCAGTACTTC.

The V gene is TRBV7-9, the J gene TRBJ2-5; 10 nucleotides agree with TRBD2. The V gene end was trimmed by 6 bases and the J gene end by 2 bases; junction bases not matched to a gene: 3. The CDR3 runs to 14 residues. CDR1 is SEHNR and CDR2 is FQNEAQ in the germline V gene (reference sequence). CDR3 loop: CASSLGLAQETQYF. In nucleotides, the CDR3 is TGTGCCAGCAGTTTGGGACTAGCGCAAGAGACCCAGTACTTC.